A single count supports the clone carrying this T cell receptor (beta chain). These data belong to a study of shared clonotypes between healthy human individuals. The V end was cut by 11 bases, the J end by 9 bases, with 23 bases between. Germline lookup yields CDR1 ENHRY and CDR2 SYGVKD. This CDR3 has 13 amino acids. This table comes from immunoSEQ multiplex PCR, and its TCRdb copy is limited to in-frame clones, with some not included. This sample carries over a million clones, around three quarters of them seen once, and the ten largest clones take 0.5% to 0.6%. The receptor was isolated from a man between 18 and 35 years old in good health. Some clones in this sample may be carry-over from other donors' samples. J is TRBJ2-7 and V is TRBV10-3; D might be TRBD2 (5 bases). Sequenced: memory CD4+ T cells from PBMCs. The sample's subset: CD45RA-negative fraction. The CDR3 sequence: CASVPGSRSGQYF. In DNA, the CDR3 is TGTGCCTCCGTACCGGGATCTCGCTCCGGGCAGTACTTC.